Listed below are T cell receptor beta chains from one sample, sequenced in a study of T cells in Graves' hyperthyroidism and ophthalmopathy. TCRdb used MiXCR to reprocess the multiplex PCR reads, holding one entry per CDR3 protein. The sample records approximately 590,000 distinct CDR3 sequences, 15% to 18% being singletons. The sequencing sample was made of blood. The receptors come from a woman under 40 with Graves' hyperthyroidism. The CDR3 runs from the conserved cysteine through the conserved F or W. D genes are given only for firm matches. Clone size is stated in some rows and not others, as once, few, many or a class when expanded.

V	D	size	J	CDR3	DNA
TRBV12-5	TRBD1	many	TRBJ2-3	CASGLGQKSTDTQYF	TGTGCTAGTGGCCTGGGACAGAAAAGCACAGATACGCAGTATTTT
TRBV30	-	many	TRBJ1-1	CAWNEGLNTEAFF	TGTGCCTGGAACGAGGGCCTGAACACTGAAGCTTTCTTT
TRBV28	TRBD2	many	TRBJ2-7	CASSPTSGWEVSYEQYF	TGTGCCAGCAGCCCGACTAGCGGATGGGAGGTATCCTACGAGCAGTACTTC
TRBV3-2	-	many	TRBJ2-1	CASTGGRPPYNEQFF	TGTGCCAGCACCGGCGGGAGGCCACCATACAATGAGCAGTTCTTC
TRBV6-1	TRBD1	many	TRBJ2-2	CASTRTGDTGELFF	TGTGCCAGCACCCGGACAGGCGACACCGGGGAGCTGTTTTTT
TRBV24-1	-	-	TRBJ2-2	CATSDRGSGELFF	TGTGCCACCAGTGATAGGGGATCCGGGGAGCTGTTTTTT
TRBV3-1	-	many	TRBJ2-5	CASSQEWRNQETQYF	TGTGCCAGCAGCCAAGAGTGGCGGAACCAAGAGACCCAGTACTTC
TRBV6-1	TRBD1	many	TRBJ2-5	CASKVDRGRETQYF	TGTGCCAGCAAGGTAGACAGGGGGCGAGAGACCCAGTACTTC
TRBV2	TRBD2	many	TRBJ2-2	CASSGTSGRSGELFF	TGTGCCAGCAGTGGAACTAGCGGGAGATCCGGGGAGCTGTTTTTT
TRBV29-1	-	-	TRBJ2-5	CSTSDSGETQYF	TGCAGCACCTCGGACAGCGGAGAGACCCAGTACTTC
TRBV12-3/TRBV12-4	-	few	TRBJ1-5	CASSRVRNNQPQHF	TGTGCCAGCAGCCGCGTCCGTAACAATCAGCCCCAGCATTTT
TRBV30	-	many	TRBJ2-2	CAWSDSDPGELFF	TGTGCCTGGAGTGACTCGGATCCCGGGGAGCTGTTTTTT
TRBV9	-	many	TRBJ2-7	CASSVDARSHEQYF	TGTGCCAGCAGCGTAGATGCCAGGTCCCACGAGCAGTACTTC
TRBV11-2	-	-	TRBJ2-2	CASSRIGGLGGFGELFF	TGTGCCAGCAGCCGAATAGGAGGTTTGGGGGGCTTCGGGGAGCTGTTTTTT
TRBV5-5	TRBD2	-	TRBJ2-1	CASSLALAGVTNEQFF	TGTGCCAGCAGCCTAGCGCTAGCGGGGGTCACCAATGAGCAGTTCTTC
TRBV5-1	TRBD2	many	TRBJ2-1	CASTPLAGGYNEQFF	TGCGCCAGCACCCCACTAGCGGGAGGGTACAATGAGCAGTTCTTC
TRBV9	-	-	TRBJ2-5	CASSLEGGGGGEAQYF	TGTGCCAGCAGCCTCGAGGGGGGTGGAGGTGGAGAGGCCCAGTACTTC
TRBV20-1	TRBD2	once	TRBJ2-5	CSAHVPGLAGETQYF	TGCAGTGCCCATGTTCCGGGACTAGCCGGCGAGACCCAGTACTTC
TRBV28	TRBD1	few	TRBJ1-2	CASVQGVGGYTF	TGTGCCAGCGTACAGGGGGTGGGGGGCTACACCTTC
TRBV6-1	-	many	TRBJ2-3	CASSRSPGTDFTDTQYF	TGTGCCAGCAGTCGGTCACCCGGGACGGACTTCACAGATACGCAGTATTTT
TRBV12-3/TRBV12-4	TRBD2	many	TRBJ2-2	CASSFEGGPRTGELFF	TGTGCCAGCAGTTTCGAGGGAGGGCCACGCACCGGGGAGCTGTTTTTT
TRBV7-2	TRBD1	many	TRBJ2-1	CASSFSGQVLYNEQFF	TGTGCCAGCAGCTTCTCTGGACAGGTACTTTACAATGAGCAGTTCTTC
TRBV27	-	few	TRBJ2-2	CASSFGAANTGELFF	TGTGCCAGCAGTTTTGGGGCAGCGAACACCGGGGAGCTGTTTTTT
TRBV12-3/TRBV12-4	TRBD2	many	TRBJ2-3	CASSFGLAGGLTDTQYF	TGTGCCAGCAGTTTTGGACTAGCGGGAGGACTCACAGATACGCAGTATTTT
TRBV24-1	TRBD1	many	TRBJ2-2	CATSDYRGRRTGELFF	TGTGCCACCAGTGATTACAGGGGAAGAAGGACCGGGGAGCTGTTTTTT
TRBV11-2	-	many	TRBJ1-1	CASSSHTEAFF	TGTGCCAGCAGCTCCCACACTGAAGCTTTCTTT
TRBV7-2	-	-	TRBJ2-5	CAGSRPPTGLLETQYF	TGTGCCGGCAGCCGTCCCCCTACAGGGCTTTTAGAGACCCAGTACTTC
TRBV10-3	TRBD2	many	TRBJ2-2	CAISGLADNTGELFF	TGTGCCATCAGTGGACTAGCGGATAACACCGGGGAGCTGTTTTTT
TRBV28	-	many	TRBJ1-5	CASSLGRGHQPQHF	TGTGCCAGCAGTTTAGGCAGGGGCCATCAGCCCCAGCATTTT
TRBV20-1	-	few	TRBJ2-5	CSASQEETQYF	TGCAGTGCTAGCCAGGAAGAGACCCAGTACTTC
TRBV6-2/TRBV6-3	-	-	TRBJ2-1	CASIGAALRPSSNEQFF	TGTGCCAGCATTGGGGCAGCCCTTAGGCCCTCCTCCAATGAGCAGTTCTTC
TRBV30	-	many	TRBJ1-1	CASSESGWGEAFF	TGTGCCTCCTCTGAGTCAGGCTGGGGTGAAGCTTTCTTT
TRBV20-1	-	many	TRBJ2-3	CSATEFRGGSTDTQYF	TGCAGTGCTACCGAGTTTCGAGGGGGGAGCACAGATACGCAGTATTTT
TRBV6-1	TRBD2	few	TRBJ2-1	CASSYTSGEQFF	TGTGCCAGCAGTTACACTAGCGGTGAGCAGTTCTTC
TRBV6-2/TRBV6-3	-	many	TRBJ1-1	CASSYSSVSQNAEAFF	TGTGCCAGCAGTTACTCGAGTGTATCTCAGAACGCTGAAGCTTTCTTT
TRBV18	TRBD2	few	TRBJ2-1	CASSPPSGRSYNEQFF	TGTGCCAGCTCACCGCCTAGCGGGAGGTCCTACAATGAGCAGTTCTTC
TRBV20-1	-	-	TRBJ2-1	CSASSYSPGLRHNEQFF	TGCAGTGCTAGTAGTTACTCCCCGGGATTGAGACACAATGAGCAGTTCTTC
TRBV11-3	-	many	TRBJ2-1	CASSLVPNRDKHYNEQFF	TGTGCCAGCAGCTTAGTCCCGAACCGGGACAAACATTACAATGAGCAGTTCTTC
TRBV5-1	-	many	TRBJ2-2	CASSLKTGELFF	TGCGCCAGCAGCTTGAAGACCGGGGAGCTGTTTTTT